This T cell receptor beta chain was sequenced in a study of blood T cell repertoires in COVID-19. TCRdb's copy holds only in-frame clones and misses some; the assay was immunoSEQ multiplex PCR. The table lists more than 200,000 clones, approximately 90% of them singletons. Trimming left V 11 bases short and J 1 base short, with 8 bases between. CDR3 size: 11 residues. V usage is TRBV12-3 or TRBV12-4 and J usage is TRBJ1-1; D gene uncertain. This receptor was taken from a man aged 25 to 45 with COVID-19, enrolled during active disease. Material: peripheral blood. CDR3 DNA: TGTGCCGGCGGGCAGAACACTGAAGCTTTCTTT. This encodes CAGGQNTEAFF.